These 31 T cell receptor beta chains came from one sample sequenced in a study of response to subunit inactivated influenza vaccine. In TCRdb, the RT-PCR reads were re-called with MiXCR into one record per CDR3 protein. The data hold roughly 650,000 distinct CDR3 sequences, with 15% to 18% observed a single time. The sample here was PBMCs from blood, taken approximately 12 days after vaccination. The receptors derive from a man aged 50 to 60 who received an inactivated influenza vaccine.

The J gene is TRBJ1-1, the V gene TRBV12-3 or TRBV12-4; a possible D gene is TRBD1 (6 bases). The CDR3 spans 15 residues. V was cut by 4 bases and J by 1 base, with 13 bases left in between. CDR3 sequence: CASSSTGWGNTEAFF. The CDR3, as DNA: TGTGCCAGCAGTTCGACAGGCTGGGGGAACACTGAAGCTTTCTTT.

This clonotype was counted a few times. J is TRBJ1-2 and V is TRBV7-9, with 10 nucleotides matching TRBD1. Germline V CDR1 and CDR2: SEHNR, FQNEAQ (reference sequence). V lost 7 bases to trimming and J lost 1 base; unmatched junction nucleotides: 9. The CDR3 is made up of 16 amino acids. The CDR3 is CASIDQRTGGNYGYTF. Written as DNA, the CDR3 is TGTGCCAGCATCGATCAACGGACAGGGGGTAACTATGGCTACACCTTC.

This clonotype was seen a handful of times. This chain uses TRBV5-1 with TRBJ2-1; D gene ambiguous. V was cut by 5 bases and J by 4 bases, with 10 bases left in between. Germline V gives CDR1 SGHRS, CDR2 YFSETQ. The CDR3 is 13 amino acids. This chain's CDR3 is CASSHEQYNEQFF. In DNA form, the CDR3 reads TGCGCCAGCAGTCACGAACAGTACAATGAGCAGTTCTTC.

This chain joins TRBV6-5 and TRBJ2-2; D call uncertain. This CDR3 has 14 amino acids. Germline loops: CDR1 MNHEY, CDR2 SVGAGI. Trimming cost V 2 bases and J 4 bases, with 8 bases left between them. The CDR3 DNA reads TGTGCCAGCAGTTACGCTGGGGTCACCGGGGAGCTGTTTTTT. Residues: CASSYAGVTGELFF.

The V call is TRBV30, the J call TRBJ2-7; possible D gene TRBD1, 6 bases. CDR3 length: 16 residues. The germline V gene encodes CDR1 GTSNPN and CDR2 SVGIG (reference sequence). V was cut by 3 bases and J by 2 bases, with 20 bases left in between. The CDR3 protein is CAWRYSGRTGPYEQYF. CDR3 DNA: TGTGCCTGGAGATACAGCGGAAGAACAGGGCCCTACGAGCAGTACTTC.

In its sample, this clonotype was seen a few times. This chain joins TRBV5-1 and TRBJ2-1; 9 positions match TRBD1. Unmatched junction bases numbered 4, after V lost 4 bases and J lost 2 bases. The CDR3 consists of 15 residues. Germline loops: CDR1 SGHRS, CDR2 YFSETQ. CDR3 sequence: CASSPDRGAYNEQFF. CDR3 bases: TGCGCCAGCAGCCCGGACAGGGGAGCCTACAATGAGCAGTTCTTC.

The CDR3 loop is CASNGGSSGGTDTQYF. The CDR3 DNA follows: TGTGCCAGCAATGGGGGGTCCAGCGGGGGCACAGATACGCAGTATTTT. This chain connects TRBV6-2 or TRBV6-3 to TRBJ2-3, with 7 bases identical to TRBD2. The length of the CDR3 is 16 residues. V gave up 7 bases and J gave up 1 base; unmatched junction bases: 11. The germline V gene has CDR1 MNHEY and CDR2 SVGEGT.

This clonotype has only a few counts. The V call is TRBV5-1, the J call TRBJ2-5; TRBD2 matches at 7 bases. This CDR3 contains 14 residues. Germline-derived CDR1 and CDR2 are SGHRS and YFSETQ. V lost 0 bases and J lost 5; bases outside the gene matches: 4. The CDR3 reads CASSLADGGETQYF. The CDR3, as DNA: TGCGCCAGCAGCTTGGCAGACGGGGGGGAGACCCAGTACTTC.

This clonotype was seen only a few times. This sequence joins TRBV15 and TRBJ2-3, with 8 bases matching TRBD2. Per the germline V gene, CDR1 is LNHNV and CDR2 is YYDKDF (reference sequence). Trimming cost V 1 base and J 5 bases; bases outside gene matches: 5. The CDR3 spans 15 residues. The CDR3 nucleotides read TGTGCCACCAGCAGAGGGGCAGCGGGGGTAGATACGCAGTATTTT. It codes for CATSRGAAGVDTQYF.

This clonotype appeared a few times. The chain carries TRBV20-1 and TRBJ2-1; TRBD2 matches 12 bases. The CDR3 loop spans 17 amino acids. V shed 3 bases, J shed 4 bases, and the junction held 10 bases outside the gene matches. Per germline, CDR1 DFQATT and CDR2 SNEGSKA (reference sequence). This CDR3 reads CSARDRLAGVSYNEQFF. The CDR3 DNA sequence: TGCAGTGCTAGGGATAGACTAGCGGGAGTATCTTACAATGAGCAGTTCTTC.

V is TRBV10-3 and J is TRBJ2-7, with 10 nucleotides matching TRBD2. Germline V lookup: CDR1 ENHRY, CDR2 SYGVKD. The CDR3 spans 14 residues. J was trimmed by 2 bases and V by 6 bases; bases with no gene match: 4. The CDR3 DNA sequence: TGTGCCATCAGGTCTAGCGGGAGTACCTACGAGCAGTACTTC. As protein: CAIRSSGSTYEQYF.

The chain combines TRBV5-5 with TRBJ2-5, with unresolved D. Trimming stripped 1 base from V and 5 bases from J, with 12 bases between. The CDR3 has 14 residues. CDR1 and CDR2 from the germline V gene are SGHKS and YYEKEE (reference sequence). The CDR3 loop reads CASSLQTRTETQYF. DNA for the CDR3: TGTGCCAGCAGCTTGCAGACAAGAACGGAGACCCAGTACTTC.

This clonotype has only a few counts. The CDR3 DNA reads TGTGCCAGCAGGGCCGGGAGGGCCCCCTACAATGAGCAGTTCTTC. This sequence encodes CASRAGRAPYNEQFF. The chain couples TRBV5-6 to TRBJ2-1; 8 bases line up with TRBD2. The CDR3 runs 15 residues. V lost 5 bases, J lost 2 bases, and 6 bases stayed unmatched. Germline lookup yields CDR1 SGHDT and CDR2 YYEEEE. Variable domain in full (rest from reference TRBV5-6 and TRBJ2-1): DAGVTQSPTHLIKTRGQQVTLRCSPKSGHDTVSWYQQALGQGPQFIFQYYEEEERQRGNFPDRFSGHQFPNYSSELNVNALLLGDSALYLCASRAGRAPYNEQFFGPGTRLTVL.

This clonotype has at least ten counts. The chain recombines TRBV6-1 with TRBJ2-1; the D gene is possibly TRBD2 (5 bases). V lost 6 bases, J lost 5 bases, and 14 bases lay in between. Germline CDR1 and CDR2: MNHNS and SASEGT. The CDR3 consists of 14 residues. In DNA form, the CDR3 reads TGTGCCAGCAGCGCCGGGGAATTTCACAATGAGCAGTTCTTC. This translates into CASSAGEFHNEQFF.

The CDR3 sequence: CAISAGSLGGHEQFF. The CDR3 DNA reads as TGTGCCATCAGTGCCGGGAGTTTAGGGGGGCATGAGCAGTTCTTC. V and J are TRBV10-3 and TRBJ2-1, with D perhaps being TRBD1 or TRBD2 (6 bases each). CDR3 length: 15 residues. V shed 4 bases and J shed 8 bases, with 18 bases lying between them. Germline CDR1 reads ENHRY; CDR2 reads SYGVKD.

This clonotype was observed many times. The chain carries TRBV11-2 and TRBJ2-2; no definite D call. CDR1 is SGHAT, CDR2 FQNNGV, per germline. Between the trimmed V and J ends, which lost 3 bases and 1 base, there was a span of 6 bases. The CDR3 has 14 amino acids. The chain's CDR3 is CASSLPVNTGELFF. CDR3 DNA: TGTGCCAGCAGCTTGCCGGTGAACACCGGGGAGCTGTTTTTT. The whole variable domain, filled in from reference TRBV11-2 and TRBJ2-2, reads EAGVAQSPRYKIIEKRQSVAFWCNPISGHATLYWYQQILGQGPKLLIQFQNNGVVDDSQLPKDRFSAERLKGVDSTLKIQPAKLEDSAVYLCASSLPVNTGELFFGEGSRLTVL.

A few counts support this clonotype. The rearrangement joins TRBV7-2 to TRBJ2-4, with 7 positions matching TRBD2. Unmatched junction bases numbered 8, after V lost 3 bases and J lost 0 bases. The CDR3 has 17 amino acids. Germline V gene sequence: CDR1 SGHTA, CDR2 FQGNSA. The CDR3 region has the DNA TGTGCCAGCAGCTTTCCGGCGGGAGCACTAGCCAAAAACATTCAGTACTTC. Its translation: CASSFPAGALAKNIQYF.

The rearrangement links TRBV9 to TRBJ1-6, with D perhaps TRBD1 (5 bases). The CDR3 contains 15 residues. The germline V gene encodes CDR1 SGDLS and CDR2 YYNGEE. Trimming took off 3 bases at V and 8 bases at J, with 15 bases between the two ends. The CDR3 region has the DNA TGTGCCAGCAGCGCACCGGGACGCGGAGATTCACCCCTCCACTTT. Encoded protein: CASSAPGRGDSPLHF.

This clonotype occurred a few times. The chain uses TRBV7-2 and TRBJ2-1, with 12 bases lining up with TRBD2. This CDR3 spans 17 amino acids. Trimming cost V 2 bases and J 3 bases; bases outside gene matches: 5. CDR1 is SGHTA and CDR2 is FQGNSA in the germline V gene. The CDR3: CASSLKGLAGFYNEQFF. Written as DNA, the CDR3 is TGTGCCAGCAGCTTAAAGGGACTAGCGGGTTTCTACAATGAGCAGTTCTTC.

This clonotype has just a few counts. CDR3 DNA sequence: TGTGCCACCAGTGATCCCTGGACAGGGAGAGAGACCCAGTACTTC. Protein sequence: CATSDPWTGRETQYF. The chain has TRBV24-1 and TRBJ2-5; TRBD1 aligns across 8 bases. Germline assignment: CDR1 KGHDR and CDR2 SFDVKD. Germline trimming cut 3 bases from V and 4 bases from J; bases unmatched to any gene: 6. This CDR3 is built from 15 residues.

This clonotype was observed a handful of times. The rearrangement uses TRBV5-1 and TRBJ2-5; 7 nucleotides agree with TRBD1. Germline CDR1 is SGHRS and CDR2 is YFSETQ. V was clipped by 3 bases and J by 2 bases; unmatched bases: 4. The CDR3 is 14 residues long. CDR3 protein: CASSYRGRQETQYF. In nucleotides, the CDR3 is TGCGCCAGCAGCTACAGGGGTCGGCAAGAGACCCAGTACTTC.

The V and J genes are TRBV27 and TRBJ1-2; weak D call: TRBD1 (5 bases). The germline V gene encodes CDR1 MNHEY and CDR2 SMNVEV (reference sequence). V was clipped by 5 bases and J by 4 bases, with 17 bases between them. The CDR3 has 15 residues. This chain's CDR3 is CASSAGLLVGYGYTF. For the CDR3, the DNA is TGTGCCAGCAGTGCGGGACTCCTGGTTGGCTATGGCTACACCTTC.

This chain links TRBV4-2 with TRBJ2-7; 7 bases align to TRBD2. The CDR3 is 16 residues long. With V trimmed by 3 bases and J by 5 bases, 13 bases remained unmatched. The germline CDR1 and CDR2 sequences are LGHNA and YNFKEQ. The CDR3 reads CASSHPRAGVPNEQYF. CDR3 DNA: TGTGCCAGCAGCCACCCCAGGGCGGGAGTCCCCAACGAGCAGTACTTC.

This clonotype came up a few times. V and J are TRBV4-1 and TRBJ1-1; D gene uncertain. CDR3 size: 14 residues. V gave up 1 base and J gave up 3 bases, with 9 bases separating them. CDR1 MGHRA and CDR2 YSYEKL come from the germline V gene. CDR3 residues: CASSQADGYTEAFF. CDR3 nucleotides: TGCGCCAGCAGCCAAGCGGACGGATACACTGAAGCTTTCTTT.

This clonotype was seen repeatedly, ten times or more. The chain is built from TRBV7-6 and TRBJ2-1; TRBD2 agrees at 7 bases. The J segment lost 10 bases and the V segment lost 5 bases, leaving 8 bases of the junction unmatched. CDR3 length: 13 amino acids. The germline CDR1 and CDR2 sequences are SGHVS and FNYEAQ. In nucleotides, the CDR3 is TGTGCCAGCAGCCCTAGCGGCACTGGAGAGCAGTTCTTC. This codes for CASSPSGTGEQFF.

In this sample, this clonotype turned up a few times. The chain uses TRBV11-1 and TRBJ1-1; 10 positions agree with TRBD1. In germline, CDR1 is SGHAT, CDR2 FQDESV (reference sequence). V lost 1 base, J lost 6 bases, and 14 bases stayed unmatched. This CDR3 region has 18 residues. The chain's CDR3 is CASSLDWGTGARVSEAFF. CDR3 nucleotides: TGTGCCAGCAGCTTAGATTGGGGGACAGGGGCAAGGGTTTCTGAAGCTTTCTTT.

As DNA, the CDR3 is TGTGCCAGCAGCCCCCGAGCACAACAGGGTTATTTTGGAAGGTACAATGAGCAGTTCTTC. Its translation: CASSPRAQQGYFGRYNEQFF. V usage is TRBV11-2 and J usage is TRBJ2-1; D perhaps matches TRBD1 (6 bases). Germline CDR1 and CDR2: SGHAT and FQNNGV. CDR3 length: 20 amino acids. V was shortened by 5 bases and J by 4 bases, with 30 bases between the two germline ends.

This clonotype appeared a few times. The chain links TRBV28 to TRBJ2-2, with 8 bases matching TRBD1. The CDR3 extends over 15 amino acids. CDR1 is MDHEN, CDR2 SYDVKM, per germline. V was clipped by 6 bases and J by 6 bases; unmatched bases: 9. The CDR3 coding sequence is TGTGCCAGCAGGACAGGGGCTCTGCGTTCCGGGGAGCTGTTTTTT. This encodes CASRTGALRSGELFF. The variable domain in full, with the rest retrieved from reference TRBV28 and TRBJ2-2, is DVKVTQSSRYLVKRTGEKVFLECVQDMDHENMFWYRQDPGLGLRLIYFSYDVKMKEKGDIPEGYSVSREKKERFSLILESASTNQTSMYLCASRTGALRSGELFFGEGSRLTVL.

The V gene is TRBV24-1, the J gene TRBJ2-1; 7 bases line up with TRBD2. Germline CDR1 reads KGHDR; CDR2 reads SFDVKD. Unmatched junction bases numbered 14, after V lost 2 bases and J lost 2 bases. This CDR3 is built from 19 residues. In DNA form, the CDR3 reads TGTGCCACCAGTGATTCCCAAGGGTCCAGCGGGAAGACCTACAATGAGCAGTTCTTC. It encodes CATSDSQGSSGKTYNEQFF.

The chain recombines TRBV6-6 with TRBJ2-3; the D is unclear. CDR1 and CDR2 from the germline V gene are MNHNY and SVGAGI (reference sequence). This CDR3 comprises 12 residues. V was cut by 4 bases and J by 8 bases, with 10 bases left in between. Written as DNA, the CDR3 is TGTGCCAGCAGTTCCACGTTAGTTACGCAGTATTTT. The encoded protein is CASSSTLVTQYF.

This clonotype was found a few times. This rearrangement joins TRBV4-2 to TRBJ2-1, with 10 nucleotides matching TRBD2. J lost 7 bases, V lost 3 bases, and 6 bases had no gene match. CDR3 length: 15 amino acids. Germline assignment: CDR1 LGHNA and CDR2 YNFKEQ. The CDR3 sequence: CASSQGLALRNEQFF. The CDR3 nucleotides read TGTGCCAGCAGCCAGGGACTAGCGCTTAGGAATGAGCAGTTCTTC.